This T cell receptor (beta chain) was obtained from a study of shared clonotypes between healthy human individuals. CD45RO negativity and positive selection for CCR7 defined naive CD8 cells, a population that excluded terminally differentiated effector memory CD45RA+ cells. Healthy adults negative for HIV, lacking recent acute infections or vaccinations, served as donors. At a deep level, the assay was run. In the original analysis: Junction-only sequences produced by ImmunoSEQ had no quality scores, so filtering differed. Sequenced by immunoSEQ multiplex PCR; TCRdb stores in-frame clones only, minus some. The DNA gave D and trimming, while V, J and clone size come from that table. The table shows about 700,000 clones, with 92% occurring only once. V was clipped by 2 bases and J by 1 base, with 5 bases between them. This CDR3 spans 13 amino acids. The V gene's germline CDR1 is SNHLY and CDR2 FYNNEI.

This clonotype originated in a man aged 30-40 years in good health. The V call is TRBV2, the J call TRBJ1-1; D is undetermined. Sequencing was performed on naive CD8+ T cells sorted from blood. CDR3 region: CASSENRNTEAFF. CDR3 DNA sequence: TGTGCCAGCAGTGAAAACCGGAACACTGAAGCTTTCTTT.